Below, 7 T cell receptor beta chains from the same sample are listed, as sequenced in a study of regulatory T cells in long-lasting Graves disease. Through Arm-PCR of CDR3 regions and iRepertoire HTBI primers, TCR beta libraries were built. One entry per CDR3 protein results from TCRdb running MiXCR on the multiplex PCR reads. This repertoire shows 300,000 to 350,000 distinct CDR3 sequences, around 20% found once; its top ten account for just under 30%. The time point was: persistent/refractory GD, antithyroid drugs over 5 years with positive TRAb. PBMCs provided the RNA from which the TCR library was made. Here the sequenced sample was peripheral blood mononuclear cells (PBMCs), taken when the disease was refractory, from a patient treated with antithyroid drugs. The receptors shown here come from a female donor with Graves disease.

In this sample, this clonotype turned up a few times. The chain links TRBV10-2 to TRBJ1-5; D unclear. This CDR3 region has 15 residues. The V gene lost 0 bases and the J gene lost 0 bases, with 6 bases spanning the gap. CDR1 is WSHSY and CDR2 is SAAADI in the germline V gene. CDR3 region: CASSESILSNQPQHF. The CDR3 DNA sequence: TGCGCCAGCAGTGAGTCCATTCTTAGCAATCAGCCCCAGCATTTT.

The V gene is TRBV27, the J gene TRBJ2-7; possible D gene TRBD2, 5 bases. V lost 1 base and J lost 2, with 15 bases in between. The V gene's germline CDR1 is MNHEY and CDR2 SMNVEV (reference sequence). The CDR3 has 16 residues. The CDR3 nucleotides read TGTGCCAGCAGTTTATTTGCCCTAGCAAATCCCTACGAGCAGTACTTC. Residues: CASSLFALANPYEQYF.

This chain links TRBV19 with TRBJ2-5, with D perhaps TRBD2 (5 bases). From germline, CDR1 is LNHDA and CDR2 SQIVND (reference sequence). This CDR3 is 15 amino acids long. Trimming stripped 1 base from V and 2 bases from J, with 11 bases between. The CDR3 DNA reads TGTGCCAGTAGTATAGGAGGCCGGGGTCAAGAGACCCAGTACTTC. Its translation is CASSIGGRGQETQYF.

The chain employs TRBV6-1 and TRBJ2-6; 12 bases agree with TRBD1. The CDR3 extends over 17 amino acids. Per germline, CDR1 MNHNS and CDR2 SASEGT. V shed 7 bases, J shed 0 bases, and the junction held 4 bases outside the gene matches. DNA for the CDR3: TGTGCCAGCAAAGGGACAGGGGGCTACTCTGGGGCCAACGTCCTGACTTTC. Its translation: CASKGTGGYSGANVLTF.

There are a few counts of this clonotype. A read error is likely, as this CDR3 ends without the conserved phenylalanine or tryptophan. V usage is TRBV6-1 and J usage is TRBJ2-5, with 8 positions matching TRBD2. Germline values: CDR1 MNHNS, CDR2 SASEGT. There are 12 residues in the CDR3. Germline trimming cut 9 bases from V and 5 bases from J; bases unmatched to any gene: 5. The CDR3 sequence is CASTGGDETQYL. Here the CDR3 DNA reads TGTGCCAGTACGGGGGGGGACGAGACCCAGTACCTC.

The chain recombines TRBV30 with TRBJ1-5; D not certain. CDR1 and CDR2 from the germline V gene are GTSNPN and SVGIG (reference sequence). Trimming cost V 0 bases and J 11 bases, with 11 bases left between them. The CDR3 consists of 12 residues. Written as DNA, the CDR3 is TGTGCCTGGAGTGTATCCCCCCAGGCCCAGCATTTT. This sequence encodes CAWSVSPQAQHF.

This clonotype came up many times. The chain combines TRBV7-3 with TRBJ1-6, with a possible D match to TRBD1 (5 bases). V was clipped by 2 bases and J by 10 bases, with 15 bases between them. This CDR3 comprises 15 residues. Germline CDR1 reads SGHTA; CDR2 reads FQGTGA. The CDR3 here is CASSLFVREDSPLHF. CDR3 bases: TGTGCCAGCAGCTTATTCGTCAGGGAGGACTCACCCCTCCACTTT.